This note documents a single T cell receptor (beta chain) sequence. Germline V gene lookup returns CDR1 DFQATT and CDR2 SNEGSKA (reference sequence). Unmatched junction bases numbered 9, after V lost 7 bases and J lost 1 base. CDR3 length equals 14 residues. TCRdb called the 5' RACE reads again in MiXCR, with one record for every CDR3 protein. This repertoire shows around 570,000 distinct CDR3 sequences, approximately 9.6% found once; its top ten account for under 3.5%. The data belong to a study of identical twins. Everyone who donated was a healthy Caucasian. This same sample was also part of a study on yellow fever vaccine responses in identical twins.

V usage is TRBV20-1 and J usage is TRBJ2-5, with 7 positions matching TRBD2. The sample taken for sequencing was PBMCs. This sequence was found in a young woman in good health. This chain's CDR3 is CSGFAGALQETQYF. As DNA, the CDR3 is TGCAGTGGCTTTGCGGGAGCCCTCCAAGAGACCCAGTACTTC.